These 2 T cell receptor beta chains share one sample of origin, sequenced in a study of blood T cell repertoires in COVID-19 (dated by TCRdb to about 2020). The library came from the immunoSEQ multiplex PCR assay. Here the immuneACCESS table is served through TCRdb, limited to in-frame sequences with V and J called. Missing clones are a known gap in these copies; in checked studies unresolved V genes cover under half, and the rest lacks a known reason. Counted in this sample were about 95,000 clones; 89% of them appeared once. The top ten clones comprise 4.5% to 6.5% of the sample. The sequenced sample consisted of peripheral blood. The source is a man aged 60-69 years with COVID-19, enrolled during active disease.

CDR3 nucleotide sequence: TGTGCCAGCAGTCCCCGACTAGCGGGAGGGCCATTATTTCCCGGGGAGCTGTTTTTT. Translated: CASSPRLAGGPLFPGELFF. The V gene is TRBV6-2 or TRBV6-3, the J gene TRBJ2-2, with TRBD2 matching 14 bases. J was trimmed by 6 bases and V by 5 bases; bases with no gene match: 14. Germline-derived CDR1 and CDR2 are MNHEY and SVGEGT. There are 19 residues in the CDR3.

The rearrangement uses TRBV30 and TRBJ1-1; a possible D gene is TRBD1 (6 bases). The CDR3 loop spans 13 amino acids. Trimming pared 4 bases from V and 3 bases from J, leaving 12 bases between. Germline assignment: CDR1 GTSNPN and CDR2 SVGIG (reference sequence). The DNA for the CDR3 is TGTGCCTGGAACAGGGAGTCGTACACTGAAGCTTTCTTT. It codes for CAWNRESYTEAFF.